The 18 T cell receptor beta chains reported below all come from one sample, sequenced in a study of early T cells in non-severe SARS-CoV-2 infection. TCRdb independently ran MiXCR on the 5' RACE reads; one entry per CDR3 protein. The table includes around 60,000 distinct CDR3 sequences, roughly a sixth detected once. Sequenced here: whole blood, sampled at baseline. These receptors originate from an adult who was a healthcare worker with PCR-confirmed SARS-CoV-2 infection or an uninfected control (not recorded which).

The chain employs TRBV20-1 and TRBJ2-3; 10 bases map to TRBD2. J gave up 2 bases and V 4 bases, and 15 bases lay outside the gene matches. This CDR3 is 18 amino acids long. Germline CDR1 DFQATT, CDR2 SNEGSKA (reference sequence). The CDR3 is CSATLVVAGGLHTDTQYF. CDR3 bases: TGCAGTGCTACCTTAGTGGTAGCGGGGGGCCTACACACAGATACGCAGTATTTT.

This clonotype was found many times. CDR3 region: CASSRGQGTTDTQYF. In nucleotides, the CDR3 is TGTGCCAGCAGCAGGGGACAGGGGACGACAGATACGCAGTATTTT. The chain combines TRBV2 with TRBJ2-3, with 10 nucleotides matching TRBD1. In germline, CDR1 is SNHLY, CDR2 FYNNEI. This CDR3 has 15 amino acids. V trimming: 6 bases; J trimming: 3 bases; junction bases outside the gene matches: 6.

This sequence joins TRBV6-5 and TRBJ2-7; possible D gene TRBD1, 6 bases. CDR1 and CDR2 from the germline V gene are MNHEY and SVGAGI. V was pared by 8 bases and J by 0 bases, with 17 bases between. The CDR3 contains 15 residues. In DNA form, the CDR3 reads TGTGCCAGCCGTGATCCCGGGACACCCTCCTACGAGCAGTACTTC. Protein product: CASRDPGTPSYEQYF.

The sample holds a few counts of this clonotype. The V call is TRBV10-3, the J call TRBJ2-3; 12 nucleotides line up with TRBD2. Germline V gene data show CDR1 as ENHRY and CDR2 as SYGVKD. The length of the CDR3 is 16 residues. The ends lost 4 bases at V and 0 bases at J; junction bases unmatched: 2. The CDR3 loop is CAISGTSGMSTDTQYF. The DNA of the CDR3 is TGTGCCATCAGTGGGACTAGCGGGATGAGCACAGATACGCAGTATTTT.

The chain is built from TRBV5-1 and TRBJ2-1, with D maybe TRBD1 (5 bases). V was trimmed by 3 bases and J by 9 bases, leaving 10 bases between them. CDR3 length: 12 residues. CDR1 SGHRS and CDR2 YFSETQ come from the germline V gene. CDR3 coding DNA: TGCGCCAGCAGCTCTCAGGGCACTGAGCAGTTCTTC. It codes for CASSSQGTEQFF.

This clonotype occurred a few times. CDR3 loop: CASREGFTDTQYF. In DNA, the CDR3 is TGTGCCAGCAGGGAGGGTTTCACAGATACGCAGTATTTT. The J gene is TRBJ2-3, the V gene TRBV12-3 or TRBV12-4, with D possibly being TRBD2 (6 bases). The V end was cut by 6 bases, the J end by 2 bases, with 9 bases between. This CDR3 region has 13 residues.

The chain recombines TRBV6-5 with TRBJ2-1; D perhaps matches TRBD2 (5 bases). Germline assignment: CDR1 MNHEY and CDR2 SVGAGI. Trimming stripped 5 bases from V and 9 bases from J, with 14 bases between. The CDR3 is 13 residues long. The CDR3 loop is CASSPRTSFEQFF. CDR3 in DNA: TGTGCCAGCAGTCCCCGAACTAGTTTTGAGCAGTTCTTC.

This clonotype was seen more than once but under ten times. J is TRBJ2-7 and V is TRBV20-1, with D possibly TRBD1 on 7 matching bases. The CDR3 is made up of 15 amino acids. V lost 3 bases to trimming and J lost 0 bases, with 15 bases between them. Germline lookup yields CDR1 DFQATT and CDR2 SNEGSKA (reference sequence). CDR3 coding DNA: TGCAGTGCTAGCCCCCCAGGGGGGCTCTCCTACGAGCAGTACTTC. The encoded protein is CSASPPGGLSYEQYF.

This sequence joins TRBV28 and TRBJ2-5, with D unclear. CDR1 MDHEN and CDR2 SYDVKM come from the germline V gene. This CDR3 is 11 amino acids long. V gave up 5 bases and J gave up 7 bases, with 8 bases separating them. CDR3 in amino acids: CASSVGLTQYF. CDR3 nucleotides: TGTGCCAGCAGTGTGGGCTTGACCCAGTACTTC.

The chain links TRBV5-1 to TRBJ1-5; D gene unclear. Looked up from germline, CDR1 is SGHRS and CDR2 is YFSETQ. The CDR3 is 14 amino acids. Trimming cost V 3 bases and J 7 bases, with 14 bases left between them. CDR3: CASSSFGEGQPQHF. The CDR3 nucleotides read TGCGCCAGCAGCTCCTTCGGGGAAGGACAGCCCCAGCATTTT.

In this sample, this clonotype turned up many times. The rearrangement uses TRBV6-1 and TRBJ2-1; D may correspond to TRBD1 or TRBD2 (5 bases each). CDR1 and CDR2 (germline): MNHNS, SASEGT. The CDR3 sequence is 12 residues long. V was pared by 2 bases and J by 13 bases, with 12 bases between. DNA of the CDR3: TGTGCCAGCAGTGAACGAGGGGCGACCCAGTTCTTC. This codes for CASSERGATQFF.

This clonotype was seen at least ten times. The rearrangement links TRBV7-2 to TRBJ2-1, with D maybe TRBD1 (5 bases). Between the trimmed V and J ends, which lost 0 bases and 7 bases, there was a span of 19 bases. CDR1 and CDR2 (germline): SGHTA, FQGNSA. The CDR3 covers 17 residues. The CDR3 DNA follows: TGTGCCAGCAGCTTAGCGCTAGGGGTAATGCTATTTAATGAGCAGTTCTTC. It encodes CASSLALGVMLFNEQFF.

This clonotype was seen repeatedly, ten times or more. The V and J genes are TRBV20-1 and TRBJ2-6; 9 bases are a match to TRBD1. This CDR3 region has 18 residues. The trim removed 6 bases at V and 3 bases at J, leaving 15 bases unmatched. CDR1 is DFQATT, CDR2 SNEGSKA, per germline (reference sequence). The CDR3 DNA follows: TGCAGTGCCCCTTCTAGACAGGGGGTAACGGGTGGGGCCAACGTCCTGACTTTC. Its translation: CSAPSRQGVTGGANVLTF.

This clonotype has just a few counts. The CDR3 DNA is TGTGCCAGCAGAAGGGACAGGGGGAATGAAAAACTGTTTTTT. This translates into CASRRDRGNEKLFF. This chain connects TRBV12-3 or TRBV12-4 to TRBJ1-4; TRBD1 matches at 11 bases. This CDR3 comprises 14 residues. V shed 6 bases and J 5 bases; nucleotides not matched to a gene: 2.

This chain uses TRBV29-1 with TRBJ2-5; 10 bases align to TRBD1. The length of the CDR3 is 14 residues. In germline, CDR1 is SQVTM, CDR2 ANQGSEA. V shed 7 bases and J 5 bases; nucleotides not matched to a gene: 10. CDR3 loop: CSGTGTGVIETQYF. The CDR3 coding sequence is TGCAGCGGCACCGGGACAGGGGTAATCGAGACCCAGTACTTC.

This chain uses TRBV10-1 with TRBJ1-1; no definite D call. Trimming cost V 2 bases and J 5 bases, with 9 bases left between them. The CDR3 spans 13 residues. Germline CDR1 reads WNHNN; CDR2 reads SYGVQD (reference sequence). CDR3: CASSEGHLTEAFF. The CDR3 DNA is TGCGCCAGCAGTGAGGGCCACTTGACTGAAGCTTTCTTT.

This clonotype was recorded once. The gene calls are TRBV5-1 and TRBJ2-1, with 12 bases that match TRBD2. The CDR3 totals 14 residues. Losses at the gene ends were 8 bases for V and 8 bases for J; bases not matched to a gene: 8. CDR1 SGHRS and CDR2 YFSETQ come from the germline V gene. The CDR3 nucleotides are TGCGCCAGTAGACTAGCGGGGGATTATGATGAGCAGTTCTTC. Translation: CASRLAGDYDEQFF.

The chain couples TRBV20-1 to TRBJ2-6; D unclear. This CDR3 is 15 amino acids long. The V gene lost 5 bases and the J gene lost 0 bases, with 11 bases spanning the gap. The V gene's germline CDR1 is DFQATT and CDR2 SNEGSKA (reference sequence). DNA for the CDR3: TGCAGTGCTGTGACGGAATTCTCTGGGGCCAACGTCCTGACTTTC. It yields the protein CSAVTEFSGANVLTF.